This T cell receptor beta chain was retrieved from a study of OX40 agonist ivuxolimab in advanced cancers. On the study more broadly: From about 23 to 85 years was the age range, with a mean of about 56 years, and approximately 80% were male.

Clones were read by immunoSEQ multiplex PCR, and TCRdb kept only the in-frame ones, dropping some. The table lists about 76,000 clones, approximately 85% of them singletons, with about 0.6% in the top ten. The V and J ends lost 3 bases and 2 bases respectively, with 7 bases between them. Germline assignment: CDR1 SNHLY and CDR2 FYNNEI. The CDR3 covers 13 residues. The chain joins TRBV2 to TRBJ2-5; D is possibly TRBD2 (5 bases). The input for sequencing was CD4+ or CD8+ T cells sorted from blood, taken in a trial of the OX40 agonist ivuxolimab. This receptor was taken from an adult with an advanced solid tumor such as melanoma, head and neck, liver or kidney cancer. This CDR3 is CASSEDSQETQYF. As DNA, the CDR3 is TGTGCCAGCAGTGAGGACTCTCAAGAGACCCAGTACTTC. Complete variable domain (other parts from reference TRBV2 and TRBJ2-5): EPEVTQTPSHQVTQMGQEVILRCVPISNHLYFYWYRQILGQKVEFLVSFYNNEISEKSEIFDDQFSVERPDGSNFTLKIRSTKLEDSAMYFCASSEDSQETQYFGPGTRLLVL.